Listed here are 9 T cell receptor beta chains from one sample, sequenced in a study of B cell selection in AIRE deficiency. The data were produced by immunoSEQ multiplex PCR, yet TCRdb's version contains in-frame clones alone and is incomplete. The sample records around 22,000 clones, about nine tenths being singletons. Sorted regulatory T cells were CD4-positive, CD25-high and CD127-low or negative. Sequenced input: CD4+CD25+ Tregs sorted from PBMCs. Every receptor here comes from a human donor in good health.

The V gene is TRBV11-2, the J gene TRBJ1-2, with D possibly matching TRBD1 (6 bases). CDR3 length: 15 residues. Germline V lookup: CDR1 SGHAT, CDR2 FQNNGV. V was trimmed by 4 bases and J by 1 base, leaving 13 bases between them. The CDR3 spells CASSWEGGSNYGYTF. In nucleotides, the CDR3 is TGTGCCAGCAGCTGGGAAGGGGGAAGTAACTATGGCTACACCTTC.

The chain links TRBV7-3 to TRBJ2-1, with no clear D. The germline V gene has CDR1 SGHTA and CDR2 FQGTGA. CDR3 length: 15 amino acids. V lost 6 bases and J lost 0, with 12 bases in between. Here the CDR3 reads CASSSGGSSYNEQFF. DNA of the CDR3: TGTGCCAGCAGTTCCGGCGGCAGCTCCTACAATGAGCAGTTCTTC.

This chain uses TRBV5-1 with TRBJ2-1, with 8 bases that match TRBD2. This CDR3 region has 16 residues. Germline V lookup: CDR1 SGHRS, CDR2 YFSETQ. V was pared by 0 bases and J by 3 bases, with 5 bases of the junction left unmatched. The CDR3 nucleotides read TGCGCCAGCAGCTTGGGTACTAGCGGTCTCTACAATGAGCAGTTCTTC. It yields the protein CASSLGTSGLYNEQFF.

The V and J genes are TRBV5-4 and TRBJ2-5, with a weak D call TRBD2 (5 bases). Trimming cost V 6 bases and J 7 bases, with 16 bases left between them. Germline values: CDR1 SGHNT, CDR2 YYREEE (reference sequence). This CDR3 is 13 amino acids long. The CDR3 is CASTPDWSRTQYF. DNA for the CDR3: TGTGCCAGCACCCCGGACTGGAGTAGGACCCAGTACTTC.

V and J are TRBV5-1 and TRBJ2-1; D not resolved. Germline CDR1 and CDR2: SGHRS and YFSETQ. The CDR3 extends over 14 amino acids. The germline V and J ends were trimmed by 1 base and 4 bases, with 9 bases remaining between them. The CDR3 spells CASSLRARYNEQFF. In nucleotides, the CDR3 is TGCGCCAGCAGCTTGAGGGCCAGATACAATGAGCAGTTCTTC.

V is TRBV11-2 and J is TRBJ2-7, with TRBD2 matching over 9 bases. Germline assignment: CDR1 SGHAT and CDR2 FQNNGV. CDR3 length: 18 amino acids. Trimming cost V 2 bases and J 0 bases; bases outside gene matches: 11. CDR3 residues: CASSLILAGSSSSYEQYF. CDR3 in DNA: TGTGCCAGCAGCTTAATACTAGCGGGTTCCTCGAGCTCCTACGAGCAGTACTTC. Supplemented by reference TRBV11-2 and TRBJ2-7, the full variable domain reads EAGVAQSPRYKIIEKRQSVAFWCNPISGHATLYWYQQILGQGPKLLIQFQNNGVVDDSQLPKDRFSAERLKGVDSTLKIQPAKLEDSAVYLCASSLILAGSSSSYEQYFGPGTRLTVT.

The V gene is TRBV18, the J gene TRBJ2-7, with TRBD1 identical over 7 bases. The CDR3 extends over 11 amino acids. With V trimmed by 6 bases and J by 7 bases, 3 bases remained unmatched. Germline V gives CDR1 KGHSH, CDR2 LQKENI. Here the CDR3 reads CASSQGDEQYF. CDR3 DNA sequence: TGTGCCAGCTCGCAGGGGGATGAGCAGTACTTC. The variable domain in full, completed from reference TRBV18 and TRBJ2-7, reads NAGVMQNPRHLVRRRGQEARLRCSPMKGHSHVYWYRQLPEEGLKFMVYLQKENIIDESGMPKERFSAEFPKEGPSILRIQQVVRGDSAAYFCASSQGDEQYFGPGTRLTVT.

The gene calls are TRBV7-3 and TRBJ2-7; the D gene is possibly TRBD1 (5 bases). Germline V CDR1 and CDR2: SGHTA, FQGTGA. This CDR3 comprises 13 residues. The V gene lost 0 bases and the J gene lost 7 bases, with 10 bases spanning the gap. CDR3 in amino acids: CASSLTGVGEQYF. The CDR3 DNA reads as TGTGCCAGCAGCTTAACAGGGGTAGGGGAGCAGTACTTC.

The V call is TRBV2, the J call TRBJ2-3; unclear D gene. Trimming left V 2 bases short and J 0 bases short, with 9 bases between. CDR3 length: 15 residues. Germline CDR1 and CDR2: SNHLY and FYNNEI. The CDR3 region is CASSELSRSTDTQYF. Here the CDR3 DNA reads TGTGCCAGCAGTGAATTGTCTAGGAGCACAGATACGCAGTATTTT.